This note documents a single T cell receptor (beta chain) sequence. Investigators reverse transcribed all isolated RNA, so they sequenced expressed TCRB transcripts. Clones were read by immunoSEQ multiplex PCR, and TCRdb kept only the in-frame ones, dropping some. The sample shows 120,000 to 150,000 clones, about 44% of them seen only once. The data belong to a study of beta chain features in type 1 diabetes. V was cut by 0 bases and J by 7 bases, with 17 bases left in between. The V gene's germline CDR1 is SGHRS and CDR2 YFSETQ. The CDR3 runs 15 residues. The sequence derives from a man between 18 and 35 years old in good health. Sequenced: Tregs from blood. The rearrangement joins TRBV5-1 to TRBJ2-7, with D tentatively TRBD1 (5 bases). CDR3 loop: CASSLVAGMSGEQYF. Here the CDR3 DNA reads TGCGCCAGCAGCTTGGTAGCAGGAATGTCAGGGGAGCAGTACTTC.